This T cell receptor (beta chain) was obtained from a study of beta chain features in type 1 diabetes. Study-level points and caveats: TCRB CDR3 length was moderately but significantly reduced in all four CD4+ subsets of Type 1 diabetes patients.

Sequencing targeted expressed TCRB transcripts, as all isolated RNA had been reverse transcribed. Sequenced by immunoSEQ multiplex PCR; TCRdb stores in-frame clones only, minus some. The data show about 700,000 clones, around an eighth seen once. The germline CDR1 and CDR2 sequences are SGHTA and FQGNSA. The CDR3 is made up of 14 amino acids. Trimming removed 2 bases at V and 7 bases at J, with 11 bases between. This clone was seen more than once but under ten times. Its target is unknown. The sequence derives from a young man with type 1 diabetes. The sample was naive CD4+ T cells from blood. The chain employs TRBV7-2 and TRBJ1-4; D uncertain. This chain's CDR3 is CASSLTGLGEKLFF. The CDR3 DNA is TGTGCCAGCAGCTTAACGGGGTTGGGTGAAAAACTGTTTTTT.